The 21 T cell receptor beta chains below all came from one sample that was sequenced in a study of blood T cells in healthy people across ages. Using a J-beta primer mix together with a sample-barcoded 5' primer, a second PCR was run for roughly 7 to 12 cycles. TCRdb reanalysed the 5' RACE reads using MiXCR and keeps one entry per CDR3 protein. The table lists 550,000 to 700,000 distinct CDR3 sequences, roughly 29% of them singletons. What was sequenced was blood. Source of these receptors: a woman between 65 and 79 years old in good health.

In its sample, this clonotype was seen a few times. The chain couples TRBV6-2 or TRBV6-3 to TRBJ1-1, with TRBD1 matching over 7 bases. From germline, CDR1 is MNHEY and CDR2 SVGEGT. The CDR3 is made up of 14 amino acids. V dropped 10 bases and J dropped 1; count of bases not matched to a gene: 9. The CDR3 spells CATIQGIGNTEAFF. As DNA, the CDR3 is TGTGCCACCATACAGGGGATTGGGAACACTGAAGCTTTCTTT.

V is TRBV5-6 and J is TRBJ2-1, with D perhaps TRBD2 (5 bases). V was trimmed by 7 bases and J by 6 bases, leaving 20 bases between them. CDR1 and CDR2 (germline): SGHDT, YYEEEE. This CDR3 is 15 amino acids long. CDR3 nucleotides: TGTGCCAGCCCCCGGTGGGAGTGGCCTCGCAATGAGCAGTTCTTC. Protein product: CASPRWEWPRNEQFF.

The chain employs TRBV7-3 and TRBJ2-5; TRBD2 aligns across 8 bases. Germline CDR1 and CDR2: SGHTA and FQGTGA. V shed 5 bases, J shed 7 bases, and the junction held 3 bases outside the gene matches. The CDR3 loop spans 12 amino acids. CDR3 region: CASSLREGTQYF. The CDR3 region has the DNA TGTGCCAGCAGCCTCCGGGAGGGGACCCAGTACTTC.

This chain connects TRBV20-1 to TRBJ2-3; TRBD2 aligns across 15 bases. The J segment lost 1 base and the V segment lost 5 bases, leaving 13 bases of the junction unmatched. Germline V lookup: CDR1 DFQATT, CDR2 SNEGSKA (reference sequence). CDR3 size: 19 residues. CDR3 in DNA: TGCAGTGCTGAAGCTCCGGGACTAGCGGGAGGAATTGGCACAGATACGCAGTATTTT. Its translation: CSAEAPGLAGGIGTDTQYF.

This clonotype has more than one count but fewer than ten. The chain uses TRBV7-2 and TRBJ2-3; weak D call: TRBD1 (5 bases). The CDR3 loop spans 12 amino acids. V shed 5 bases and J shed 9 bases, with 12 bases lying between them. CDR1 is SGHTA, CDR2 FQGNSA, per germline. The CDR3 sequence: CASSVQVGTQYF. The CDR3 region has the DNA TGTGCCAGCAGCGTACAGGTCGGGACGCAGTATTTT.

Only a few counts were recorded for this clonotype. The CDR3 loop is CASSRGRGYNYGYTF. The CDR3 bases are TGTGCCAGCAGCAGGGGGCGAGGATACAACTATGGCTACACCTTC. The chain carries TRBV6-5 and TRBJ1-2; 8 bases are shared with TRBD1. The CDR3 has 15 residues. The V gene end was trimmed by 6 bases and the J gene end by 2 bases; junction bases not matched to a gene: 8. Looked up from germline, CDR1 is MNHEY and CDR2 is SVGAGI.

The chain uses TRBV6-1 and TRBJ2-6; D remains unclear. The CDR3 totals 15 residues. Germline V CDR1 and CDR2: MNHNS, SASEGT. The V gene lost 3 bases and the J gene lost 0 bases, with 6 bases spanning the gap. The CDR3 coding sequence is TGTGCCAGCAGTGATGGGGACTCTGGGGCCAACGTCCTGACTTTC. Residues: CASSDGDSGANVLTF.

The chain links TRBV6-2 or TRBV6-3 to TRBJ1-1; D unclear. The length of the CDR3 is 11 residues. The germline V and J ends were trimmed by 7 bases and 3 bases, with 6 bases remaining between them. The V gene's germline CDR1 is MNHEY and CDR2 SVGEGT. The CDR3 loop is CASNGYTEAFF. CDR3 nucleotide sequence: TGTGCCAGCAACGGGTACACTGAAGCTTTCTTT.

V gene TRBV7-2 combines with J gene TRBJ2-2, with D perhaps TRBD2 (5 bases). CDR3 length: 16 residues. CDR1 and CDR2 (germline): SGHTA, FQGNSA. V lost 5 bases and J lost 0, with 13 bases in between. CDR3 region: CASSKASSSNTGELFF. As DNA, the CDR3 is TGTGCCAGCAGCAAGGCTAGCAGTTCGAACACCGGGGAGCTGTTTTTT. The whole variable domain, remainder taken from reference TRBV7-2 and TRBJ2-2, is GAGVSQSPSNKVTEKGKDVELRCDPISGHTALYWYRQSLGQGLEFLIYFQGNSAPDKSGLPSDRFSAERTGGSVSTLTIQRTQQEDSAVYLCASSKASSSNTGELFFGEGSRLTVL.

The J gene is TRBJ1-1, the V gene TRBV5-1; D is possibly TRBD1 (5 bases). The V gene lost 4 bases and the J gene lost 0 bases, with 13 bases spanning the gap. This CDR3 comprises 15 residues. Germline V gene data show CDR1 as SGHRS and CDR2 as YFSETQ. The CDR3 DNA is TGCGCCAGCAGCGACAGACGAGGCATGAACACTGAAGCTTTCTTT. Translating it yields CASSDRRGMNTEAFF.

This clonotype has a handful of counts. This chain's CDR3 is CATSDFGLETQYF. CDR3 coding DNA: TGTGCCACCAGTGATTTCGGGTTAGAGACCCAGTACTTC. The chain combines TRBV24-1 with TRBJ2-5; D not resolved. Trimming cost V 1 base and J 4 bases, with 6 bases left between them. Germline CDR1 KGHDR, CDR2 SFDVKD. The CDR3 is 13 residues long.

Only a few counts were recorded for this clonotype. The chain uses TRBV20-1 and TRBJ1-4; possibly TRBD1 for D (6 bases). Germline CDR1 and CDR2: DFQATT and SNEGSKA (reference sequence). With 5 bases removed from V and 8 bases from J, the gap between germline ends came to 18 bases. The CDR3 is 14 residues long. The CDR3 here is CSAEGGDVDEKLFF. The CDR3 bases are TGCAGTGCTGAGGGGGGAGACGTGGACGAAAAACTGTTTTTT.

This chain connects TRBV5-1 to TRBJ2-6; D gene ambiguous. The germline V gene has CDR1 SGHRS and CDR2 YFSETQ. Trimming cost V 4 bases and J 0 bases, with 11 bases left between them. This CDR3 contains 16 residues. In DNA form, the CDR3 reads TGCGCCAGCAGCCCCAACCCTCCCTCTGGGGCCAACGTCCTGACTTTC. This sequence encodes CASSPNPPSGANVLTF.

The chain joins TRBV7-2 to TRBJ2-5; D call uncertain. The ends were cut back, 5 bases at V and 2 bases at J, with 12 bases in the middle. The CDR3 has 14 amino acids. Germline-derived CDR1 and CDR2 are SGHTA and FQGNSA. CDR3 bases: TGTGCCAGCAGCCCTGTCCGGGCGCAAGAGACCCAGTACTTC. Translation: CASSPVRAQETQYF.

The rearrangement links TRBV5-1 to TRBJ2-5, with 10 bases lining up with TRBD2. V shed 0 bases, J shed 1 base, and the junction held 6 bases outside the gene matches. CDR1 is SGHRS and CDR2 is YFSETQ in the germline V gene. This CDR3 contains 17 residues. CDR3 in DNA: TGCGCCAGCAGCTTGGCCGGGCTAGCGGGGGCCCAAGAGACCCAGTACTTC. This encodes CASSLAGLAGAQETQYF.

This chain connects TRBV6-2 or TRBV6-3 to TRBJ2-5; D may be TRBD2 (6 bases). The CDR3 is 15 amino acids. Germline assignment: CDR1 MNHEY and CDR2 SVGEGT. Trimming took off 2 bases at V and 4 bases at J, with 14 bases between the two ends. The CDR3 here is CASSYLAPGRETQYF. CDR3 bases: TGTGCCAGCAGTTACCTGGCCCCCGGGAGAGAGACCCAGTACTTC.

This clonotype turned up a few times. The gene calls are TRBV4-2 and TRBJ2-3; D gene ambiguous. Germline V lookup: CDR1 LGHNA, CDR2 YNFKEQ. The V gene lost 2 bases and the J gene lost 0 bases, with 9 bases spanning the gap. The CDR3 totals 15 residues. CDR3 loop: CASSQIEPSTDTQYF. The CDR3 bases are TGTGCCAGCAGCCAAATAGAACCTAGCACAGATACGCAGTATTTT.

This clonotype was counted only a few times. Being one base from a much bigger clone, this may be a read error. The chain joins TRBV28 to TRBJ2-5; D is ambiguous. CDR3 size: 11 residues. Germline V lookup: CDR1 MDHEN, CDR2 SYDVKM. The V end lost 7 bases, the J end lost 5 bases, and 8 bases lay between the germline ends. CDR3 nucleotides: TGTGCCAGCACCTCCCGGGAGACCCAGTACTTC. This encodes CASTSRETQYF. The complete variable domain, with remaining parts taken from reference TRBV28 and TRBJ2-5, reads DVKVTQSSRYLVKRTGEKVFLECVQDMDHENMFWYRQDPGLGLRLIYFSYDVKMKEKGDIPEGYSVSREKKERFSLILESASTNQTSMYLCASTSRETQYFGPGTRLLVL.

The chain is built from TRBV20-1 and TRBJ2-1, with 8 bases identical to TRBD1. This CDR3 comprises 14 residues. J gave up 4 bases and V 6 bases, and 8 bases lay outside the gene matches. Germline loops: CDR1 DFQATT, CDR2 SNEGSKA (reference sequence). This CDR3 reads CSAGQGSRYNEQFF. CDR3 bases: TGCAGTGCCGGACAGGGCTCCCGGTACAATGAGCAGTTCTTC.

This rearrangement joins TRBV29-1 to TRBJ2-5, with TRBD1 identical over 8 bases. With 5 bases clipped from V and 4 bases from J, the junction kept 3 bases outside the gene matches. This CDR3 spans 12 amino acids. Germline CDR1 and CDR2: SQVTM and ANQGSEA. The CDR3 protein is CSVHRGRETQYF. The CDR3 coding sequence is TGCAGCGTTCACAGGGGGAGAGAGACCCAGTACTTC. Supplemented by reference TRBV29-1 and TRBJ2-5, the full variable domain reads SAVISQKPSRDICQRGTSLTIQCQVDSQVTMMFWYRQQPGQSLTLIATANQGSEATYESGFVIDKFPISRPNLTFSTLTVSNMSPEDSSIYLCSVHRGRETQYFGPGTRLLVL.

Turning to this clonotype: This is likely a read error, given that the CDR3 carries no conserved phenylalanine or tryptophan at its end. The rearrangement joins TRBV27 to TRBJ1-2; D might be TRBD1 (5 bases). The CDR3 runs 14 residues. V lost 5 bases and J lost 4, with 14 bases in between. CDR1 MNHEY and CDR2 SMNVEV come from the germline V gene (reference sequence). CDR3 sequence: CASSRSLRGYGYTL. The CDR3 nucleotides read TGTGCCAGCAGTCGCTCGCTAAGGGGCTATGGCTACACCCTC.